Sequencing of this TCR beta chain was carried out in a study of blood T cell repertoires in COVID-19. Study summary: PBMCs, B-cell-depleted T cells, or T cells were the source of the cDNA or gDNA that made up the material.

The table came from immunoSEQ multiplex PCR; TCRdb's copy has only in-frame clones and leaves some out. The table includes tens of thousands of clones, around 90% detected once. The sequence was obtained from a male donor with acute or convalescent COVID-19. The specimen sequenced was peripheral blood.

Here the CDR3 reads CASSLVQGANYGYTF. The CDR3 region has the DNA TGTGCCAGCAGCTTAGTTCAGGGGGCTAACTATGGCTACACCTTC. This rearrangement joins TRBV7-8 to TRBJ1-2, with 7 bases that match TRBD1. Germline V CDR1 and CDR2: SGHVS, FQNEAQ. The ends lost 1 base at V and 0 bases at J; junction bases unmatched: 2. The CDR3 extends over 15 amino acids.